This entry lists 27 T cell receptor beta chains sequenced from one sample in a study of cytomegalovirus exposure and HLA in healthy donors. PCR used 60 Vbeta primers and 13 Jbeta primers. Generated by immunoSEQ multiplex PCR, the TCRdb table keeps only in-frame clones and is missing some. Of around 140,000 clones in the sample, 75% to 85% are singletons; the top ten hold approximately 1.8%. Sequencing input: PBMCs. Receptors originate from a female donor in good health and CMV-seropositive.

The rearrangement uses TRBV11-1 and TRBJ2-7; TRBD1 matches 9 bases. The CDR3 spans 14 residues. Unmatched junction bases numbered 9, after V lost 5 bases and J lost 7 bases. Germline V gives CDR1 SGHAT, CDR2 FQDESV (reference sequence). CDR3 amino acids: CASSHPGTGREQYF. In nucleotides, the CDR3 is TGTGCCAGCAGCCATCCCGGGACAGGGCGGGAGCAGTACTTC.

V usage is TRBV4-1 and J usage is TRBJ2-5, with D perhaps TRBD2 (5 bases). The DNA end is more similar to TRBJ2-7, so the J call may be wrong. CDR3 length: 14 amino acids. CDR1 is MGHRA and CDR2 is YSYEKL in the germline V gene. CDR3 coding DNA: TGCGCCAGCAGCCAACTACTAGTCTCCTACGAGCAGTACTTC. Amino acids: CASSQLLVSYEQYF.

CDR3 in DNA: TGCGCCAGCAGCCCTAGACAGGGTGGCGCAGATACGCAGTATTTT. It is translated as CASSPRQGGADTQYF. The chain carries TRBV4-1 and TRBJ2-3; 7 bases align to TRBD1. CDR3 length equals 15 residues. Germline V CDR1 and CDR2: MGHRA, YSYEKL. V shed 4 bases, J shed 4 bases, and the junction held 8 bases outside the gene matches.

The CDR3 spells CASSLGGGKGYEQYF. The CDR3 DNA reads TGTGCCAGCAGCTTAGGGGGGGGGAAAGGCTACGAGCAGTACTTC. The chain is built from TRBV7-9 and TRBJ2-7, with 7 bases aligning to TRBD2. The junction had 6 bases not matched to a gene; V was cut back by 1 base and J by 3 bases. The length of the CDR3 is 15 residues. Germline CDR1 SEHNR, CDR2 FQNEAQ (reference sequence).

This sequence joins TRBV7-2 and TRBJ2-3, with TRBD2 as a possible D gene (6 bases). Trimming took off 5 bases at V and 3 bases at J, with 12 bases between the two ends. This CDR3 comprises 14 residues. CDR1 is SGHTA, CDR2 FQGNSA, per germline. CDR3 sequence: CASSIYRETDTQYF. DNA for the CDR3: TGTGCCAGCAGCATTTACCGGGAGACAGATACGCAGTATTTT.

The J gene is TRBJ1-4, the V gene TRBV19, with 8 bases matching TRBD1. The germline V gene encodes CDR1 LNHDA and CDR2 SQIVND (reference sequence). CDR3 length: 15 amino acids. Trimming took 5 bases from V and 8 from J; bases not matched to a gene: 10. The CDR3 is CASSDRAGQGEKLFF. The DNA of the CDR3 is TGTGCCAGTAGTGATAGGGCTGGACAGGGCGAAAAACTGTTTTTT. The complete variable domain, with remaining parts taken from reference TRBV19 and TRBJ1-4, reads DGGITQSPKYLFRKEGQNVTLSCEQNLNHDAMYWYRQDPGQGLRLIYYSQIVNDFQKGDIAEGYSVSREKKESFPLTVTSAQKNPTAFYLCASSDRAGQGEKLFFGSGTQLSVL.

This clone was seen just once. The chain recombines TRBV30 with TRBJ2-7; possibly TRBD2 for D (6 bases). The CDR3 is 13 amino acids. CDR1 is GTSNPN and CDR2 is SVGIG in the germline V gene (reference sequence). V dropped 4 bases and J dropped 7 bases, with 17 bases sitting between them. Written as DNA, the CDR3 is TGTGCCTGGAAGAAGACGGGGGTACGAGAGCAGTACTTC. Its protein product is CAWKKTGVREQYF.

Notes on this clone: Germline and junction disagree at one end, which may indicate a read error. The CDR3 DNA sequence: TGTACCAGCAGTTCCCTTGGAGGGAGCGACACTGAAGCTTTCTTT. This gives the protein CTSSSLGGSDTEAFF. The V call is TRBV27, the J call TRBJ1-1, with unresolved D. The CDR3 sequence is 15 residues long. Per the germline V gene, CDR1 is MNHEY and CDR2 is SMNVEV (reference sequence).

This chain connects TRBV19 to TRBJ2-3; 7 nucleotides match TRBD2. The CDR3 runs to 14 residues. V lost 10 bases, J lost 5 bases, and 12 bases stayed unmatched. Per the germline V gene, CDR1 is LNHDA and CDR2 is SQIVND (reference sequence). The CDR3 DNA is TGTGCCACCTCCCGTCGGGTAGCGGGAGATACGCAGTATTTT. Translating gives CATSRRVAGDTQYF.

Here the CDR3 reads CASTPPGGETQYF. DNA for the CDR3: TGTGCCAGCACCCCCCCGGGGGGGGAGACCCAGTACTTC. The chain carries TRBV5-4 and TRBJ2-5, with 8 bases aligning to TRBD2. Looked up from germline, CDR1 is SGHNT and CDR2 is YYREEE (reference sequence). The CDR3 is made up of 13 amino acids. V lost 6 bases to trimming and J lost 5 bases; unmatched junction nucleotides: 6.

The rearrangement links TRBV25-1 to TRBJ2-2; D perhaps matches TRBD2 (7 bases). V gave up 2 bases and J gave up 3 bases, with 13 bases separating them. The V gene's germline CDR1 is MGHDK and CDR2 SYGVNS. CDR3 length: 16 amino acids. Written as DNA, the CDR3 is TGTGCCAGCAGTGAAGGGGGGGGGCGCGACACCGGGGAGCTGTTTTTT. This sequence encodes CASSEGGGRDTGELFF.

This clone was counted a few times. The rearrangement links TRBV7-9 to TRBJ2-1, with TRBD2 matching 13 bases. Germline V CDR1 and CDR2: SEHNR, FQNEAQ (reference sequence). V lost 6 bases and J lost 7; bases outside the gene matches: 9. The CDR3 has 16 residues. CDR3 sequence: CASSGLAGAKRNEQFF. The CDR3 DNA follows: TGTGCCAGCAGTGGACTAGCGGGAGCCAAAAGGAATGAGCAGTTCTTC.

V and J are TRBV9 and TRBJ2-1; no clear D. The CDR3 sequence is 16 residues long. The germline CDR1 and CDR2 sequences are SGDLS and YYNGEE. V gave up 0 bases and J gave up 0 bases, with 10 bases separating them. The DNA for the CDR3 is TGTGCCAGCAGCGTAGACGCTACCCACTCCTACAATGAGCAGTTCTTC. Its translation is CASSVDATHSYNEQFF.

The chain recombines TRBV18 with TRBJ2-2; TRBD1 might be the D (5 bases). Germline assignment: CDR1 KGHSH and CDR2 LQKENI. The CDR3 has 16 residues. The V end was cut by 1 base, the J end by 3 bases, with 12 bases between. In DNA, the CDR3 is TGTGCCAGCTCACCACTCGTGGGGCGCGACACCGGGGAGCTGTTTTTT. Translating it yields CASSPLVGRDTGELFF.

Concerning this clone: Germline and junction disagree at one end, which may indicate a read error. The chain links TRBV7-9 to TRBJ2-5; 9 nucleotides agree with TRBD1. The CDR3 is 12 residues long. Germline assignment: CDR1 SEHNR and CDR2 FQNEAQ (reference sequence). The chain's CDR3 is CASSLETGGWHF. CDR3 nucleotides: TGTGCCAGCAGCTTAGAGACAGGGGGATGGCACTTC.

Only a few counts were recorded for this clone. The chain joins TRBV7-6 to TRBJ2-7; 14 bases are a match to TRBD2. The J segment lost 7 bases and the V segment lost 5 bases, leaving 4 bases of the junction unmatched. This CDR3 has 14 amino acids. CDR1 and CDR2 from the germline V gene are SGHVS and FNYEAQ. CDR3 nucleotides: TGTGCCAGCAGCCCCGGGACTAGCGGGAGAGAGCAGTACTTC. Its translation is CASSPGTSGREQYF.

This rearrangement joins TRBV30 to TRBJ2-2, with D unclear. V was shortened by 2 bases and J by 4 bases, with 11 bases between the two germline ends. This CDR3 region has 14 residues. Germline assignment: CDR1 GTSNPN and CDR2 SVGIG (reference sequence). CDR3 protein: CAWSNQVGTGELFF. CDR3 nucleotide sequence: TGTGCCTGGAGTAATCAGGTTGGCACCGGGGAGCTGTTTTTT.

Only a few counts were recorded for this clone. DNA of the CDR3: TGTGCCAGTAGTATTCCAGGATCCGAGCAGTACTTC. Amino acid sequence: CASSIPGSEQYF. The chain carries TRBV19 and TRBJ2-7; the D is unclear. V lost 3 bases, J lost 6 bases, and 9 bases lay in between. The germline CDR1 and CDR2 sequences are LNHDA and SQIVND (reference sequence). The CDR3 length is 12 residues.

The chain employs TRBV2 and TRBJ2-5, with unresolved D. Germline V gene lookup returns CDR1 SNHLY and CDR2 FYNNEI. The CDR3 totals 13 residues. The V and J ends lost 0 bases and 5 bases respectively, with 7 bases between them. The CDR3 here is CASSEASRETQYF. The CDR3 region has the DNA TGTGCCAGCAGTGAAGCGTCTAGGGAGACCCAGTACTTC.

This clone is a singleton in its sample. This chain joins TRBV5-1 and TRBJ2-3, with 12 bases identical to TRBD2. The CDR3 is 16 residues long. Germline V lookup: CDR1 SGHRS, CDR2 YFSETQ. V was clipped by 6 bases and J by 5 bases; unmatched bases: 10. As DNA, the CDR3 is TGCGCCAGCACCGTTCTAGCGGGGGGGCCGGGAGATACGCAGTATTTT. Amino acid sequence: CASTVLAGGPGDTQYF.

The chain carries TRBV28 and TRBJ1-5, with 9 bases identical to TRBD1. The CDR3 has 15 residues. CDR1 is MDHEN, CDR2 SYDVKM, per germline. V was pared by 7 bases and J by 7 bases, with 11 bases of the junction left unmatched. DNA of the CDR3: TGTGCCAGCAAAGGACAGGGGTCAGGAAAACAGCCCCAGCATTTT. As protein: CASKGQGSGKQPQHF. The full variable domain, in which reference TRBV28 and TRBJ1-5 provide the parts outside the CDR3, is DVKVTQSSRYLVKRTGEKVFLECVQDMDHENMFWYRQDPGLGLRLIYFSYDVKMKEKGDIPEGYSVSREKKERFSLILESASTNQTSMYLCASKGQGSGKQPQHFGDGTRLSIL.

As to this clone: Germline and junction disagree at one end, which may indicate a read error. Other DNA sequences in the sample encode the same CDR3. This chain links TRBV7-9 with TRBJ1-6; D is uncertain. The CDR3 has 14 residues. Germline loops: CDR1 SEHNR, CDR2 FQNEAQ (reference sequence). The CDR3 coding sequence is TGTGCCAGCGACCGTGCGGGCCGAGATTCGCCCCTCCACTTT. It specifies CASDRAGRDSPLHF.

This clone was counted between two and nine times. V usage is TRBV7-2 and J usage is TRBJ1-1; TRBD1 is a possible D gene (5 bases). Per germline, CDR1 SGHTA and CDR2 FQGNSA. The CDR3 runs to 15 residues. V gave up 1 base and J gave up 4 bases, with 13 bases separating them. The CDR3 region is CASSLVRGAGTEAFF. In nucleotides, the CDR3 is TGTGCCAGCAGCTTAGTGCGGGGCGCTGGCACTGAAGCTTTCTTT.

The genes are TRBV4-1 and TRBJ2-7, with 9 bases matching TRBD2. In germline, CDR1 is MGHRA, CDR2 YSYEKL. V lost 0 bases to trimming and J lost 5 bases; unmatched junction nucleotides: 8. The CDR3 contains 16 residues. DNA for the CDR3: TGCGCCAGCAGCCAAGATGCTGCGGGAGGGGCGAACGAGCAGTACTTC. Amino acids: CASSQDAAGGANEQYF.

The V gene is TRBV2, the J gene TRBJ2-5, with D maybe TRBD1 (5 bases). The CDR3 is made up of 14 amino acids. Trimming took off 7 bases at V and 1 base at J, with 13 bases between the two ends. Germline CDR1 and CDR2: SNHLY and FYNNEI. Here the CDR3 DNA reads TGTGCCAGCATCCGGAGTGACAGCCAAGAGACCCAGTACTTC. Translation gives CASIRSDSQETQYF.

V is TRBV30 and J is TRBJ1-2; D possibly corresponds to TRBD1 (6 bases). Trimming cost V 2 bases and J 6 bases, with 13 bases left between them. This CDR3 is built from 13 residues. CDR1 GTSNPN and CDR2 SVGIG come from the germline V gene (reference sequence). CDR3 coding DNA: TGTGCCTGGAGTCAGGGGATTAAGGATGGCTACACCTTC. Its translation is CAWSQGIKDGYTF. The full variable domain, with the rest looked up from reference TRBV30 and TRBJ1-2, is SQTIHQWPATLVQPVGSPLSLECTVEGTSNPNLYWYRQAAGRGLQLLFYSVGIGQISSEVPQNLSASRPQDRQFILSSKKLLLSDSGFYLCAWSQGIKDGYTFGSGTRLTVV.

Note on this clone: At one boundary the junction diverges from the germline segment, which might be a read error. The CDR3: CASSLEPTGQGSQFF. Here the CDR3 DNA reads TGTGCTAGCAGCTTAGAGCCCACGGGACAAGGGTCGCAGTTCTTC. The genes are TRBV11-2 and TRBJ2-1; perhaps TRBD1 as D (6 bases). Germline-derived CDR1 and CDR2 are SGHAT and FQNNGV. CDR3 length equals 15 residues.